This passage covers 21 T cell receptor beta chains from one sample sequenced in a study of T cell repertoires in cytomegalovirus infection. One entry per CDR3 protein, called by TCRdb with MiXCR from the reads. This sample carries 100,000 to 150,000 distinct CDR3 sequences, 32% of them seen once, and the ten largest clones take approximately 50%. What these receptors recognize is not known. This specimen was CD8+ T cells from cultured PBMCs, taken from culture after CMV antigen stimulation. The receptors here all came from a human donor in good health (CMV status not recorded). Some clones in this sample may be carry-over from other donors' samples.

This clonotype appeared a few times. This chain links TRBV27 with TRBJ1-1; possibly TRBD1 for D (6 bases). The V end lost 0 bases, the J end lost 4 bases, and 15 bases lay between the germline ends. Germline V gene sequence: CDR1 MNHEY, CDR2 SMNVEV (reference sequence). The CDR3 covers 16 residues. The CDR3, as DNA: TGTGCCAGCAGTTTATCGGCATGGGGGGGCGGCACTGAAGCTTTCTTT. This encodes CASSLSAWGGGTEAFF.

This chain's CDR3 is CASSSERMNTEAFF. The DNA of the CDR3 is TGTGCCAGCAGCTCGGAGAGGATGAACACTGAAGCTTTCTTT. The rearrangement joins TRBV5-6 to TRBJ1-1; D ambiguous. This CDR3 contains 14 residues. Germline V gene data show CDR1 as SGHDT and CDR2 as YYEEEE. V was cut by 3 bases and J by 0 bases, with 9 bases left in between.

The table lists this clonotype with a few counts. This sequence joins TRBV28 and TRBJ1-5; tentative D call: TRBD1 (6 bases). This CDR3 is 13 amino acids long. Deletions cut 3 bases from V and 5 bases from J, with 8 bases between. Germline V gives CDR1 MDHEN, CDR2 SYDVKM. CDR3 sequence: CASSFSGDQPQHF. The CDR3 DNA follows: TGTGCCAGCAGTTTCTCAGGGGATCAGCCCCAGCATTTT.

V usage is TRBV5-5 and J usage is TRBJ1-1; no firm D call. The germline V gene has CDR1 SGHKS and CDR2 YYEKEE (reference sequence). CDR3 length equals 15 residues. With 0 bases removed from V and 0 bases from J, the gap between germline ends came to 9 bases. CDR3 loop: CASSLEVYMNTEAFF. The CDR3 coding sequence is TGTGCCAGCAGCTTGGAGGTGTACATGAACACTGAAGCTTTCTTT.

The chain carries TRBV7-6 and TRBJ2-5; D is unresolved. V gave up 1 base and J gave up 5 bases, with 14 bases separating them. Germline CDR1 and CDR2: SGHVS and FNYEAQ. The CDR3 loop spans 15 amino acids. The CDR3 reads CASSLGFSSVETQYF. DNA of the CDR3: TGTGCCAGCAGCTTAGGTTTTTCCAGCGTGGAGACCCAGTACTTC.

The chain is built from TRBV6-6 and TRBJ1-5; D is undetermined. Trimming stripped 4 bases from V and 3 bases from J, with 10 bases between. This CDR3 has 14 amino acids. CDR1 and CDR2 (germline): MNHNY, SVGAGI (reference sequence). CDR3 sequence: CASSSTVTNQPQHF. In DNA form, the CDR3 reads TGTGCCAGCAGTTCCACAGTTACCAATCAGCCCCAGCATTTT.

The table lists this clonotype with many counts. The V and J genes are TRBV7-2 and TRBJ2-1; 9 positions agree with TRBD2. Germline CDR1 reads SGHTA; CDR2 reads FQGNSA. This CDR3 comprises 15 residues. After removal of 3 bases from V and 4 bases from J, the junction contained 4 bases not matched to a gene. The CDR3 spells CASSFSGGMYNEQFF. The CDR3 DNA sequence: TGTGCCAGCAGCTTCAGCGGGGGGATGTACAATGAGCAGTTCTTC.

This clonotype was seen a single time. The CDR3 loop reads CASSTLGANYGYTF. The DNA for the CDR3 is TGTGCCAGCAGCACTTTGGGGGCGAACTATGGCTACACCTTC. The rearrangement links TRBV9 to TRBJ1-2; TRBD1 might be the D (6 bases). V lost 4 bases and J lost 2, with 12 bases in between. Germline loops: CDR1 SGDLS, CDR2 YYNGEE. The CDR3 length is 14 residues.

The chain combines TRBV20-1 with TRBJ2-1, with 9 bases aligning to TRBD2. The CDR3 sequence is 14 residues long. CDR1 and CDR2 (germline): DFQATT, SNEGSKA (reference sequence). The V and J ends lost 6 bases and 4 bases, in that order; junction bases with no gene match: 7. CDR3 residues: CSANSGGTYNEQFF. In nucleotides, the CDR3 is TGCAGTGCCAATAGCGGGGGAACATACAATGAGCAGTTCTTC.

This clonotype showed up just a few times. V gene TRBV6-6 combines with J gene TRBJ2-2; 8 bases agree with TRBD2. This CDR3 is built from 15 residues. The trim removed 8 bases at V and 1 base at J, leaving 6 bases unmatched. Germline V gene lookup returns CDR1 MNHNY and CDR2 SVGAGI (reference sequence). This CDR3 reads CASLFRGGNTGELFF. The CDR3 DNA sequence: TGTGCCAGCCTCTTCCGGGGGGGGAACACCGGGGAGCTGTTTTTT.

The chain recombines TRBV6-5 with TRBJ1-4; TRBD1 matches 10 bases. V was clipped by 2 bases and J by 8 bases; unmatched bases: 5. The CDR3 extends over 15 amino acids. The germline V gene has CDR1 MNHEY and CDR2 SVGAGI. The CDR3 DNA reads as TGTGCCAGCAGTTACGCGACAGGGGGCACGGAAAAACTGTTTTTT. Amino acids: CASSYATGGTEKLFF.

The V and J genes are TRBV7-6 and TRBJ1-6; the D gene is possibly TRBD1 (6 bases). The ends were cut back, 0 bases at V and 10 bases at J, with 13 bases in the middle. CDR3 length: 15 amino acids. Germline loops: CDR1 SGHVS, CDR2 FNYEAQ. This chain's CDR3 is CASSLAAGAGSPLHF. The DNA of the CDR3 is TGTGCCAGCAGCTTAGCGGCAGGGGCAGGATCACCCCTCCACTTT.

This clonotype was found a few times. The chain employs TRBV12-3 or TRBV12-4 and TRBJ2-7, with unresolved D. The V end was cut by 2 bases, the J end by 1 base, with 3 bases between. This CDR3 has 12 amino acids. This CDR3 reads CASSLWSYEQYF. The CDR3 nucleotides read TGTGCCAGCAGTTTATGGTCCTACGAGCAGTACTTC.

This clonotype was seen a few times. V and J are TRBV5-1 and TRBJ1-4; the match to TRBD1 covers 7 bases. With V trimmed by 4 bases and J by 6 bases, 6 bases remained unmatched. This CDR3 has 14 amino acids. Germline CDR1 SGHRS, CDR2 YFSETQ. CDR3 DNA sequence: TGCGCCAGCAGCAATGACAGGGAGGATGAAAAACTGTTTTTT. Its protein is CASSNDREDEKLFF.

This clonotype was seen a few times. The gene calls are TRBV10-3 and TRBJ2-7; TRBD1 aligns across 8 bases. V trimming: 4 bases; J trimming: 2 bases; junction bases outside the gene matches: 10. The germline CDR1 and CDR2 sequences are ENHRY and SYGVKD. The CDR3 is 16 amino acids. The DNA of the CDR3 is TGTGCCATCAGTGCTGATCCGGGACAGGAGACCTACGAGCAGTACTTC. Translation gives CAISADPGQETYEQYF.

This clonotype was observed at least ten times. The chain couples TRBV7-8 to TRBJ2-7; 7 bases are a match to TRBD2. The CDR3 loop spans 15 amino acids. Germline CDR1 SGHVS, CDR2 FQNEAQ. The junction had 4 bases not matched to a gene; V was cut back by 0 bases and J by 2 bases. CDR3 loop: CASSLATSLAYEQYF. In DNA, the CDR3 is TGTGCCAGCAGCTTAGCGACTAGCCTCGCCTACGAGCAGTACTTC. The full variable domain, with the rest looked up from reference TRBV7-8 and TRBJ2-7, is GAGVSQSPRYKVAKRGQDVALRCDPISGHVSLFWYQQALGQGPEFLTYFQNEAQLDKSGLPSDRFFAERPEGSVSTLKIQRTQQEDSAVYLCASSLATSLAYEQYFGPGTRLTVT.

This chain connects TRBV4-1 to TRBJ1-1; no clear D. CDR3 length: 14 residues. CDR1 and CDR2 (germline): MGHRA, YSYEKL. Trimming removed 6 bases from V and 0 bases from J, with 11 bases in between. The CDR3 reads CASRDAPMNTEAFF. CDR3 DNA: TGCGCCAGCAGGGACGCACCGATGAACACTGAAGCTTTCTTT.

The chain uses TRBV4-1 and TRBJ1-5; 7 bases agree with TRBD1. With V trimmed by 3 bases and J by 2 bases, 1 base remained unmatched. The CDR3 has 14 residues. Germline CDR1 reads MGHRA; CDR2 reads YSYEKL. The CDR3: CASSHGQGNQPQHF. CDR3 bases: TGCGCCAGCAGCCACGGACAGGGCAATCAGCCCCAGCATTTT.

The chain joins TRBV7-6 to TRBJ1-3; TRBD1 matches at 9 bases. CDR3 size: 16 residues. V lost 5 bases and J lost 2; bases outside the gene matches: 7. The V gene's germline CDR1 is SGHVS and CDR2 FNYEAQ. CDR3 nucleotides: TGTGCCAGCAGCCCCTGGGACAGGGACCCTGGAAACACCATATATTTT. Protein sequence: CASSPWDRDPGNTIYF.

The V gene is TRBV3-1, the J gene TRBJ2-7; TRBD1 aligns across 8 bases. The CDR3 has 14 residues. The germline gives CDR1 LGHDT, CDR2 YNNKEL (reference sequence). The V gene end was trimmed by 5 bases and the J gene end by 5 bases; junction bases not matched to a gene: 8. Here the CDR3 DNA reads TGTGCCAGCAGCGCCGGACAGGGTCCCGACGAGCAGTACTTC. Protein sequence: CASSAGQGPDEQYF.

This clonotype was recorded many times. This chain joins TRBV12-3 or TRBV12-4 and TRBJ2-3, with TRBD2 matching over 7 bases. The CDR3 has 15 residues. Germline trimming cut 2 bases from V and 8 bases from J; bases unmatched to any gene: 10. The DNA of the CDR3 is TGTGCCAGCAGTTTATGGGGTAGCGGGTGGGCTACGCAGTATTTT. Protein sequence: CASSLWGSGWATQYF.